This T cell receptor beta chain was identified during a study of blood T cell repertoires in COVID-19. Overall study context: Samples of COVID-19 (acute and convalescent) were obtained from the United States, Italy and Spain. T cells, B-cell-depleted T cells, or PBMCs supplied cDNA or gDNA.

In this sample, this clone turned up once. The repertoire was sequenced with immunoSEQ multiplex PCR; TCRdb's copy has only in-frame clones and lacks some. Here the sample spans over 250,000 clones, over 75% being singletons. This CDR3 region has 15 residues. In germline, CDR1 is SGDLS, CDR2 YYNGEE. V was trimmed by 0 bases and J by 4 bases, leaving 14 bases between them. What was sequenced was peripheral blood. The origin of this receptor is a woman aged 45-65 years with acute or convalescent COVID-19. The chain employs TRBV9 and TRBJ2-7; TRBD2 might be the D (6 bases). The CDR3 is CASSVEGRESYEQYF. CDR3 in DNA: TGTGCCAGCAGCGTAGAGGGACGGGAGTCTTACGAGCAGTACTTC. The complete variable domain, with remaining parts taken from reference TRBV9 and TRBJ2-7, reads DSGVTQTPKHLITATGQRVTLRCSPRSGDLSVYWYQQSLDQGLQFLIQYYNGEERAKGNILERFSAQQFPDLHSELNLSSLELGDSALYFCASSVEGRESYEQYFGPGTRLTVT.